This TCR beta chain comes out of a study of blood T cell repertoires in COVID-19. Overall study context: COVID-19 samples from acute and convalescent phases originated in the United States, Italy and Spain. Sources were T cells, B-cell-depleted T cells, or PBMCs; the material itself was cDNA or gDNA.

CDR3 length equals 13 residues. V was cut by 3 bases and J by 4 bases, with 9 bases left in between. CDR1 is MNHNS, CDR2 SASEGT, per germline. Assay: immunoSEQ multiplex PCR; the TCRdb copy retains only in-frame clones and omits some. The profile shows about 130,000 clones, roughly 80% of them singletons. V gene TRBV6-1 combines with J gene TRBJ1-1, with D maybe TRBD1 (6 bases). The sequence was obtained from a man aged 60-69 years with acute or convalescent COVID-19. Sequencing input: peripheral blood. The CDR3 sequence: CASSDRGSTEAFF. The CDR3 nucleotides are TGTGCCAGCAGTGACAGGGGCAGCACTGAAGCTTTCTTT.